This entry concerns a single T cell receptor beta chain. Sequencing was performed with immunoSEQ multiplex PCR; in TCRdb, only in-frame clones are kept and a portion is missing. The sample lists fewer than 1.6 million clones; approximately 98.5% were seen once. This record comes from a study of shared clonotypes between healthy human individuals. The CDR3 is 13 amino acids. V lost 5 bases to trimming and J lost 5 bases, with 9 bases between them. Germline V CDR1 and CDR2: SGHNT, YENEEA. This TCR was sampled from a man aged 30 to 45 in good health. Sequenced: naive CD4+ T cells sorted from blood. Stated subset: CD45RA+ positively selected. The rearrangement uses TRBV11-3 and TRBJ2-2; no clear D gene. CDR3 sequence: CASSDKGTGELFF. The CDR3 coding sequence is TGTGCCAGCAGCGATAAGGGTACCGGGGAGCTGTTTTTT.